The next 15 T cell receptor beta chains were all read from a single sample in a study of sequential checkpoint blockade in melanoma. The treatment is: randomized to nivolumab then ipilimumab (arm A) or the reverse (arm B). TCRdb's table, derived via immunoSEQ multiplex PCR, lists solely in-frame clones and lacks some. The sample holds 1,400 to 1,500 clones, 23% seen once. The sequences come from tumor tissue (inferred from file names), collected from a patient given nivolumab and ipilimumab in sequence. These receptors originate from a human donor with melanoma.

The genes are TRBV18 and TRBJ2-5; perhaps D is TRBD1 or TRBD2 (6 bases each). The germline V and J ends were trimmed by 4 bases and 3 bases, with 12 bases remaining between them. Per germline, CDR1 KGHSH and CDR2 LQKENI. The CDR3 covers 14 residues. DNA of the CDR3: TGTGCCAGCTCACTACGGAGGGGGGAAGAGACCCAGTACTTC. Translation gives CASSLRRGEETQYF.

The chain links TRBV5-1 to TRBJ2-5; 8 bases match TRBD2. Germline V lookup: CDR1 SGHRS, CDR2 YFSETQ. Losses at the gene ends were 2 bases for V and 5 bases for J; bases not matched to a gene: 8. This CDR3 spans 15 amino acids. CDR3 nucleotides: TGCGCCAGCAGCTTCTCGGGACTAGATGGGGAGACCCAGTACTTC. The encoded protein is CASSFSGLDGETQYF.

The CDR3 nucleotides are TGTGCCAGTAGTATCCCTCTCCAGGGTCTGAACACTGAAGCTTTCTTT. It is translated as CASSIPLQGLNTEAFF. The V call is TRBV19, the J call TRBJ1-1; D might be TRBD1 (5 bases). Germline CDR1 reads LNHDA; CDR2 reads SQIVND (reference sequence). The CDR3 spans 16 residues. V was shortened by 3 bases and J by 0 bases, with 14 bases between the two germline ends.

J is TRBJ2-2 and V is TRBV19, with 8 bases identical to TRBD1. Germline lookup yields CDR1 LNHDA and CDR2 SQIVND (reference sequence). V lost 8 bases and J lost 6; bases outside the gene matches: 8. The CDR3 has 14 amino acids. In DNA, the CDR3 is TGTGCCAGTTATGACAGGGGTCCGGCCGGGGAGCTGTTTTTT. Translation: CASYDRGPAGELFF.

This chain uses TRBV19 with TRBJ2-7, with 7 positions matching TRBD1. The junction had 7 bases not matched to a gene; V was cut back by 5 bases and J by 6 bases. Germline CDR1 LNHDA, CDR2 SQIVND (reference sequence). This CDR3 has 13 amino acids. DNA for the CDR3: TGTGCCAGTAGTCACTGGGACAGACTCGAGCAGTACTTC. Amino acid sequence: CASSHWDRLEQYF.

This clone is medium-sized within its sample. The V and J genes are TRBV11-3 and TRBJ2-5, with D perhaps TRBD1 (5 bases). The CDR3 loop spans 14 amino acids. Between the trimmed V and J ends, which lost 3 bases and 3 bases, there was a span of 11 bases. Germline V CDR1 and CDR2: SGHNT, YENEEA. The CDR3 sequence: CASSLLQQEETQYF. As DNA, the CDR3 is TGTGCCAGCAGCTTGTTACAACAGGAAGAGACCCAGTACTTC.

In its sample, this clone was seen a few times. The chain has TRBV28 and TRBJ2-3, with 14 bases fitting TRBD2. From germline, CDR1 is MDHEN and CDR2 SYDVKM. The ends lost 6 bases at V and 2 bases at J; junction bases unmatched: 4. The CDR3 extends over 16 amino acids. The CDR3, as DNA: TGTGCCAGCAGGGCGACTAGCGGGAGGGCCACAGATACGCAGTATTTT. As protein: CASRATSGRATDTQYF.

The rearrangement joins TRBV14 to TRBJ1-2; D is perhaps TRBD1 (6 bases). The length of the CDR3 is 14 residues. Per the germline V gene, CDR1 is SGHDN and CDR2 is FVKESK. V was cut by 3 bases and J by 3 bases, with 11 bases left in between. The CDR3 DNA sequence: TGTGCCAGCAGCCAGGGGCGGACAGACTATGGCTACACCTTC. Amino acids: CASSQGRTDYGYTF.

CDR3 amino acids: CSALGQYQETQYF. The DNA for the CDR3 is TGCAGCGCCTTGGGACAGTACCAAGAGACCCAGTACTTC. The rearrangement joins TRBV29-1 to TRBJ2-5, with 7 bases aligning to TRBD1. Trimming at V came to 7 bases and at J to 0 bases, leaving 5 bases not matched to a gene. The germline V gene encodes CDR1 SQVTM and CDR2 ANQGSEA. This CDR3 is 13 amino acids long.

By proportion, this clone is medium-sized. The chain uses TRBV11-3 and TRBJ2-1, with 8 bases that match TRBD2. Per germline, CDR1 SGHNT and CDR2 YENEEA. V shed 5 bases and J 8 bases; nucleotides not matched to a gene: 11. The CDR3 covers 15 residues. In DNA, the CDR3 is TGTGCCAGCAGCCGCGGGACTAGAGCTTGGGATGAGCAGTTCTTC. Protein: CASSRGTRAWDEQFF.

The chain has TRBV30 and TRBJ2-1; TRBD2 aligns across 9 bases. The CDR3 is 15 residues long. Germline lookup yields CDR1 GTSNPN and CDR2 SVGIG (reference sequence). V lost 2 bases to trimming and J lost 4 bases; unmatched junction nucleotides: 6. CDR3 sequence: CAWSPGLAVYNEQFF. CDR3 DNA: TGTGCCTGGAGTCCGGGACTAGCCGTTTACAATGAGCAGTTCTTC.

This clone ranks as medium-sized. The chain recombines TRBV9 with TRBJ1-1; D gene ambiguous. V shed 0 bases and J shed 0 bases, with 9 bases lying between them. The CDR3 has 15 amino acids. CDR1 SGDLS and CDR2 YYNGEE come from the germline V gene. The CDR3 region has the DNA TGTGCCAGCAGCGTAGGGGCAAGTATGAACACTGAAGCTTTCTTT. Translating it yields CASSVGASMNTEAFF.

By proportion, this clone is medium-sized. This chain uses TRBV11-3 with TRBJ1-4, with D unclear. This CDR3 comprises 15 residues. With 1 base removed from V and 5 bases from J, the gap between germline ends came to 11 bases. Germline CDR1 and CDR2: SGHNT and YENEEA. The CDR3 coding sequence is TGTGCCAGCAGCTTAGTGGGTTTCGGGAATGAAAAACTGTTTTTT. Translation gives CASSLVGFGNEKLFF.

This clone occurred a few times. The rearrangement joins TRBV29-1 to TRBJ2-1; D possibly corresponds to TRBD2 (6 bases). Trimming pared 5 bases from V and 0 bases from J, leaving 23 bases between. CDR1 SQVTM and CDR2 ANQGSEA come from the germline V gene. The CDR3 totals 18 residues. CDR3 in amino acids: CSVLPYLALTISYNEQFF. For the CDR3, the DNA is TGCAGCGTTCTCCCGTATCTAGCGCTTACCATCTCCTACAATGAGCAGTTCTTC.

This clone was seen a handful of times. The V gene is TRBV28, the J gene TRBJ2-7, with 9 bases that match TRBD1. V shed 7 bases, J shed 5 bases, and the junction held 12 bases outside the gene matches. CDR3 length equals 15 residues. Germline V CDR1 and CDR2: MDHEN, SYDVKM. CDR3 bases: TGTGCCAGCATCGCATCCGGGACAGGGAACAACGAGCAGTACTTC. Protein: CASIASGTGNNEQYF.